These T cell receptor beta chains were read from a single sample in a study of identical twins. TCRdb ran MiXCR on the 5' RACE reads and lists one entry per CDR3 protein. This table has about 570,000 distinct CDR3 sequences, approximately 9.6% appearing once. This sample also appeared in a second study, on yellow fever vaccine responses in identical twins.

Sequencing input: PBMCs. These receptors came from a woman in her late teens or twenties in good health. The CDR3 runs from the conserved cysteine through the conserved F or W. A D gene is named only where the DNA matches it firmly. Clone size, where shown, is once, few, many, or a class for clones that have expanded.

V gene	D gene	clone size	J gene	CDR3 protein	CDR3 DNA
TRBV18	NA	few	TRBJ1-1	CASSQDIGVTEAFF	TGTGCCAGCTCGCAAGATATAGGGGTCACTGAAGCTTTCTTT
TRBV7-7	NA	NA	TRBJ1-1	CASSVDRYTEAFF	TGTGCTAGCAGCGTCGACAGATACACTGAAGCTTTCTTT
TRBV15	NA	NA	TRBJ2-5	CATSRVKGGEETQYF	TGTGCCACCAGCAGAGTAAAGGGGGGTGAAGAGACCCAGTACTTC
TRBV28	NA	many	TRBJ2-1	CASSLSTPLGEQFF	TGTGCCAGCAGTTTATCAACCCCACTAGGTGAGCAGTTCTTC
TRBV20-1	TRBD2	few	TRBJ2-1	CSATRGSGGHEQFF	TGCAGTGCTACCCGAGGCAGCGGGGGGCATGAGCAGTTCTTC
TRBV27	NA	many	TRBJ2-2	CASSSLTSTGELFF	TGTGCCAGCAGTTCCCTCACTAGCACCGGGGAGCTGTTTTTT
TRBV6-1	NA	few	TRBJ2-7	CASGRQHTSSYEQYF	TGTGCCAGCGGGCGACAGCATACTAGCTCCTACGAGCAGTACTTC
TRBV5-1	NA	many	TRBJ1-1	CASSFQGLNTEAFF	TGCGCCAGCAGCTTCCAGGGCTTGAACACTGAAGCTTTCTTT
TRBV7-9	NA	few	TRBJ1-2	CALPGAGTNYGYTF	TGTGCCCTGCCCGGGGCAGGTACTAACTATGGCTACACCTTC
TRBV3-1	NA	few	TRBJ2-5	CASSQPQDSLTFQETQYF	TGTGCCAGCAGCCAACCGCAAGACAGTCTAACGTTCCAAGAGACCCAGTACTTC
TRBV29-1	NA	NA	TRBJ2-2	CSVEGGNTNTGELFF	TGCAGCGTTGAAGGCGGCAATACGAACACCGGGGAGCTGTTTTTT
TRBV15	TRBD1	NA	TRBJ1-4	CATSRGQGSEKLFF	TGTGCCACCAGCAGAGGACAGGGTAGTGAAAAACTGTTTTTT
TRBV9	TRBD2	NA	TRBJ2-5	CASSATGLAGLQETQYF	TGTGCCAGCAGCGCAACCGGACTAGCGGGCCTACAAGAGACCCAGTACTTC
TRBV4-2	NA	many	TRBJ2-5	CASSQDPAPGETQYF	TGTGCCAGCAGCCAAGACCCGGCCCCTGGAGAGACCCAGTACTTC
TRBV7-6	TRBD1	few	TRBJ2-4	CASSPSMTGKNIQYF	TGTGCCAGCAGCCCATCGATGACAGGGAAAAACATTCAGTACTTC
TRBV28	TRBD1	few	TRBJ1-5	CASSSQGGSNQPQHF	TGTGCCAGCAGTTCCCAGGGGGGGAGCAATCAGCCCCAGCATTTT
TRBV4-3	NA	few	TRBJ2-2	CASSPRGGGGVNTGELFF	TGCGCCAGCAGCCCCAGAGGGGGAGGGGGGGTCAACACCGGGGAGCTGTTTTTT
TRBV4-3	TRBD2	NA	TRBJ2-3	CASSQDLPPRAGGADTQYF	TGCGCCAGCAGCCAAGATCTTCCCCCTCGGGCGGGAGGGGCAGATACGCAGTATTTT